These T cell receptor beta chains were read from a single sample in a study of cytomegalovirus exposure and HLA in healthy donors. Data came from immunoSEQ multiplex PCR; TCRdb stores just in-frame clones and leaves some out. The sample shows around 100,000 clones, more than 70% of them seen only once. Sequenced material: PBMCs. These receptors all stem from a woman in her sixties or seventies in good health and CMV-seropositive. Each CDR3 is given with its conserved first and last residue. The D gene is left open where the match is weak. Clone size, where shown, is once, few, many, or a class for clones that have expanded.

j_call v_call d_call clone_size cdr3_aa cdr3_nt
TRBJ2-7 TRBV5-4 TRBD1 - CASSLRGPPYEQYF TGTGCCAGCAGCCTCAGGGGGCCACCCTACGAGCAGTACTTC
TRBJ2-1 TRBV5-4 - - CASSLAGNNYNEQFF TGTGCCAGCAGCTTGGCGGGGAACAACTACAATGAGCAGTTCTTC
TRBJ1-1 TRBV5-1 - - CASSFRQMNTEAFF TGCGCCAGCAGCTTTAGACAAATGAACACTGAAGCTTTCTTT
TRBJ1-2 TRBV20-1 - - CSARDNGYTF TGCAGTGCTCGAGATAATGGCTACACCTTC
TRBJ2-7 TRBV27 TRBD2 - CASSQLAGPGGSSYEQYF TGTGCCAGCAGTCAATTAGCGGGCCCCGGGGGAAGCTCCTACGAGCAGTACTTC
TRBJ1-2 TRBV5-6 - - CASSMDLGGGYTF TGTGCCAGCAGCATGGATTTGGGGGGTGGCTACACCTTC
TRBJ2-7 TRBV27 TRBD2 - CASRRGGAYEQYF TGTGCCAGCAGGCGGGGAGGGGCCTACGAGCAGTACTTC
TRBJ1-4 TRBV4-2 TRBD1 - CASSQGQGGTTNEKLFF TGTGCCAGCAGCCAAGGACAGGGGGGTACAACTAATGAAAAACTGTTTTTT
TRBJ1-6 TRBV6-1 - - CASSEGWGRVNSPLHF TGTGCCAGCAGTGAGGGATGGGGGCGCGTTAATTCACCCCTCCACTTT
TRBJ1-4 TRBV5-1 TRBD1 many CASSPGGTNEKLFF TGCGCCAGCTCCCCAGGGGGGACTAATGAAAAACTGTTTTTT
TRBJ2-5 TRBV7-9 TRBD2 - CASGRLAGEETQYF TGTGCCAGCGGCAGACTAGCGGGAGAGGAGACCCAGTACTTC
TRBJ2-2 TRBV19 TRBD1 - CASRSLLGQGAIGELFF TGTGCCAGTAGATCCTTACTGGGACAGGGGGCGATTGGGGAGCTGTTTTTT
TRBJ2-1 TRBV30 TRBD1 - CAWSVTGGYNEQFF TGTGCCTGGAGTGTAACAGGGGGCTACAATGAGCAGTTCTTC